This is a list of T cell receptor beta chains from one sample in a study of cytomegalovirus exposure and HLA in healthy donors. Only in-frame clones appear in the TCRdb table, and some are missing; sequencing was by immunoSEQ multiplex PCR. The table shows approximately 140,000 clones, with 55% to 80% occurring only once. Sequenced material: PBMCs. The receptor source for this set is a middle-aged woman in good health and CMV-seronegative. The CDR3 runs from the conserved cysteine through the conserved F or W. A D gene is named only where the DNA matches it firmly. Clone size is shown for a subset of rows, as once, few, many or a class of expanded clone.

v_gene: TRBV5-4
len: 15
j_gene: TRBJ2-5
abundance: .
d_gene: .
CDR3nt: TGTGCCAGCAGCTTGGTGGGGGGGCTCGGGGAGACCCAGTACTTC
CDR3aa: CASSLVGGLGETQYF

v_gene: TRBV29-1
len: 13
j_gene: TRBJ2-2
abundance: few
d_gene: .
CDR3nt: TGCAGCGTTGAAGATCTCTCTGTCGGGGAGCTGTTTTTT
CDR3aa: CSVEDLSVGELFF

v_gene: TRBV27
len: 17
j_gene: TRBJ2-1
abundance: .
d_gene: TRBD1
CDR3nt: TGTGCCAGCAGTTTTCCCCCGGGACAGGGGACATACAATGAGCAGTTCTTC
CDR3aa: CASSFPPGQGTYNEQFF

v_gene: TRBV6-6
len: 12
j_gene: TRBJ1-1
abundance: .
d_gene: .
CDR3nt: TGTGCCAGCAGTTCCCGGGCGGGGCAAGCTTTCTTT
CDR3aa: CASSSRAGQAFF

v_gene: TRBV6-1
len: 16
j_gene: TRBJ2-1
abundance: .
d_gene: .
CDR3nt: TGTGCCAGCAGTGGGAGACAGGTGGGTTCCTACAATGAGCAGTTCTTC
CDR3aa: CASSGRQVGSYNEQFF

v_gene: TRBV28
len: 12
j_gene: TRBJ1-2
abundance: once
d_gene: .
CDR3nt: TGTGCCGGAGGGGAGGAGGACTATGGCTACACCTTC
CDR3aa: CAGGEEDYGYTF

v_gene: TRBV18
len: 12
j_gene: TRBJ1-2
abundance: .
d_gene: .
CDR3nt: TGTGCCAGCTCCCCCGGGGATTGGGGCTACACCTTC
CDR3aa: CASSPGDWGYTF

v_gene: TRBV6-5
len: 15
j_gene: TRBJ2-1
abundance: few
d_gene: TRBD2
CDR3nt: TGTGCCAGCAGCCGAAGCGGGGGGGCCCACAATGAGCAGTTCTTC
CDR3aa: CASSRSGGAHNEQFF

v_gene: TRBV2
len: 15
j_gene: TRBJ2-3
abundance: .
d_gene: .
CDR3nt: TGTGCCAGCAGTGAAGCGGGCTTTGGCACAGATACGCAGTATTTT
CDR3aa: CASSEAGFGTDTQYF

v_gene: TRBV9
len: 14
j_gene: TRBJ2-1
abundance: once
d_gene: TRBD1
CDR3nt: TGTGCCAGCAGCGCCCAGGGGGCCTACAATGAGCAGTTCTTC
CDR3aa: CASSAQGAYNEQFF

v_gene: TRBV7-2
len: 14
j_gene: TRBJ1-1
abundance: .
d_gene: .
CDR3nt: TGTGCCAGCAGCTTATCAGGCATCGACAGTGAAGCTTTCTTT
CDR3aa: CASSLSGIDSEAFF

v_gene: TRBV9
len: 16
j_gene: TRBJ2-3
abundance: .
d_gene: TRBD2
CDR3nt: TGTGCCAGCAGCGTAGCTAGCGGGGGGGCCACAGATACGCAGTATTTT
CDR3aa: CASSVASGGATDTQYF

v_gene: TRBV19
len: 14
j_gene: TRBJ2-2
abundance: .
d_gene: TRBD1
CDR3nt: TGTGCCAGTAGTGCCGGACAGGTTCACGGGGAGCTGTTTTTT
CDR3aa: CASSAGQVHGELFF

v_gene: TRBV7-8
len: 14
j_gene: TRBJ1-1
abundance: medium-sized
d_gene: .
CDR3nt: TGTGCCTCGACTCGAGAAAGGGGCAACACTGAAGCTTTCTTT
CDR3aa: CASTRERGNTEAFF

v_gene: TRBV7-6
len: 14
j_gene: TRBJ2-7
abundance: .
d_gene: .
CDR3nt: TGTGCCAGCAGCTTAAGTACGGGAACCTACGAGCAGTACTTC
CDR3aa: CASSLSTGTYEQYF

v_gene: TRBV29-1
len: 16
j_gene: TRBJ2-3
abundance: .
d_gene: TRBD2
CDR3nt: TGCACCCCCTCGGAGGGGACTACCCAACGGCCAGATACGCAGTATTTT
CDR3aa: CTPSEGTTQRPDTQYF

v_gene: TRBV19
len: 16
j_gene: TRBJ2-3
abundance: .
d_gene: .
CDR3nt: TGTGCCAGTAGTATAGAAGGGGCGGGGAGCACAGATACGCAGTATTTT
CDR3aa: CASSIEGAGSTDTQYF

v_gene: TRBV5-4
len: 17
j_gene: TRBJ2-3
abundance: .
d_gene: .
CDR3nt: TGTGCCAGCAGCTCGAGCATTTCCGGGACTGTCACAGATACGCAGTATTTT
CDR3aa: CASSSSISGTVTDTQYF

v_gene: TRBV9
len: 16
j_gene: TRBJ2-3
abundance: .
d_gene: TRBD1
CDR3nt: TGTGCCAGCAGCGTAGGGACAGGGTCCTACACAGATACGCAGTATTTT
CDR3aa: CASSVGTGSYTDTQYF

v_gene: TRBV7-9
len: 16
j_gene: TRBJ2-3
abundance: few
d_gene: TRBD2
CDR3nt: TGTTCCAGCTCAGCTGAGCGGGGGGGCGTCGCAGATACGCAGTATTTT
CDR3aa: CSSSAERGGVADTQYF

v_gene: TRBV2
len: 12
j_gene: TRBJ1-4
abundance: few
d_gene: .
CDR3nt: TGTGCCAGCAGTGGAGACTGGGAAAAACTGTTTTTT
CDR3aa: CASSGDWEKLFF

v_gene: TRBV7-7
len: 15
j_gene: TRBJ2-5
abundance: .
d_gene: TRBD1
CDR3nt: TGTGCTAGCAGCTTAGAGACAGGGGGTCAAGAGACCCAGTACTTC
CDR3aa: CASSLETGGQETQYF

v_gene: TRBV7-9
len: 15
j_gene: TRBJ1-1
abundance: .
d_gene: TRBD1
CDR3nt: TGTGCCAGCAGCTACGGGACAGGGGGGGACACTGAAGCTTTCTTT
CDR3aa: CASSYGTGGDTEAFF

v_gene: TRBV7-6
len: 14
j_gene: TRBJ2-2
abundance: once
d_gene: .
CDR3nt: TGTGCCAGCAGACAGACGGCGAACACCGGGGAGCTGTTTTTT
CDR3aa: CASRQTANTGELFF

v_gene: TRBV7-9
len: 17
j_gene: TRBJ2-3
abundance: .
d_gene: .
CDR3nt: TGTGCCAGCAAAACCGGTCCTCAGATCCGGAGAACAGATACGCAGTATTTT
CDR3aa: CASKTGPQIRRTDTQYF

v_gene: TRBV6-1
len: 15
j_gene: TRBJ1-5
abundance: .
d_gene: .
CDR3nt: TGTGCCAGCAGTGAACTAGTGACAGGCAATCAGCCCCAGCATTTT
CDR3aa: CASSELVTGNQPQHF

v_gene: TRBV6-1
len: 15
j_gene: TRBJ2-7
abundance: .
d_gene: .
CDR3nt: TGTGCCAGCAGTGAAGCGGCGGGGTTGGCCTACGAGCAGTACTTC
CDR3aa: CASSEAAGLAYEQYF

v_gene: TRBV9
len: 14
j_gene: TRBJ1-2
abundance: .
d_gene: TRBD1
CDR3nt: TGTGCCAGCAGCGTGGGGACAGGGGTCTATGGCTACACCTTC
CDR3aa: CASSVGTGVYGYTF

v_gene: TRBV5-1
len: 14
j_gene: TRBJ2-1
abundance: .
d_gene: .
CDR3nt: TGCGCCAGCAGCTTGGTGGGGCATAGTGGTGAGCAGTTCTTC
CDR3aa: CASSLVGHSGEQFF

v_gene: TRBV6-5
len: 15
j_gene: TRBJ2-5
abundance: .
d_gene: TRBD1
CDR3nt: TGTGCCAGCAGTTACGGGACAGGGGTCGGGGAGACCCAGTACTTC
CDR3aa: CASSYGTGVGETQYF

v_gene: TRBV2
len: 14
j_gene: TRBJ2-7
abundance: .
d_gene: .
CDR3nt: TGTGCCAGCAGTGGCCAGGGAATCTCCTACGAGCAGTACTTC
CDR3aa: CASSGQGISYEQYF

v_gene: TRBV15
len: 13
j_gene: TRBJ2-3
abundance: .
d_gene: .
CDR3nt: TGTGCCACCAGCAGACTCCTCGAGGGCGCGCAGTATTTT
CDR3aa: CATSRLLEGAQYF

v_gene: TRBV7-2
len: 16
j_gene: TRBJ2-5
abundance: .
d_gene: TRBD2
CDR3nt: TGTGCCAGCAGCTTAGAACTAGCGGGGTCACAAGAGACCCAGTACTTC
CDR3aa: CASSLELAGSQETQYF

v_gene: TRBV14
len: 12
j_gene: TRBJ1-3
abundance: .
d_gene: .
CDR3nt: TGTGCCAGCAGCCAGAGCAGGGGCACCATATATTTT
CDR3aa: CASSQSRGTIYF

v_gene: TRBV4-2
len: 14
j_gene: TRBJ2-3
abundance: .
d_gene: TRBD2
CDR3nt: TGTGCCAGCAGCGGGGGGGAGAACACAGATACGCAGTATTTT
CDR3aa: CASSGGENTDTQYF

v_gene: TRBV27
len: 15
j_gene: TRBJ1-2
abundance: .
d_gene: TRBD1
CDR3nt: TGTGCCAGCAGTCCGGGGACAGGGGGAAAGGCTGGCTACACCTTC
CDR3aa: CASSPGTGGKAGYTF

v_gene: TRBV6-1
len: 15
j_gene: TRBJ1-5
abundance: few
d_gene: TRBD1
CDR3nt: TGTGCCAGCAGTGGGGGACAGGGTCGGAATCAGCCCCAGCATTTT
CDR3aa: CASSGGQGRNQPQHF

v_gene: TRBV5-5
len: 14
j_gene: TRBJ2-5
abundance: once
d_gene: .
CDR3nt: TGTGCCAGCAGCTTGGCTTCAGTCCAAGAGACCCAGTACTTC
CDR3aa: CASSLASVQETQYF

v_gene: TRBV2
len: 13
j_gene: TRBJ1-1
abundance: .
d_gene: .
CDR3nt: TGTGCCAGCAGCGCGGGGCTTGGGACTGAAGCTTTCTTT
CDR3aa: CASSAGLGTEAFF

v_gene: TRBV5-6
len: 17
j_gene: TRBJ2-4
abundance: .
d_gene: .
CDR3nt: TGTGCCAGCAGTCAGATTGGGCTCCTTGATTCCAAAAACATTCAGTACTTC
CDR3aa: CASSQIGLLDSKNIQYF

v_gene: TRBV6-5
len: 14
j_gene: TRBJ1-1
abundance: .
d_gene: TRBD1
CDR3nt: TGTGCCAGCAGTTACAGGGGGCGCGTCGCTGAAGCTTTCTTT
CDR3aa: CASSYRGRVAEAFF

v_gene: TRBV4-2
len: 14
j_gene: TRBJ2-2
abundance: .
d_gene: TRBD2
CDR3nt: TGTGCCAGCATGGGCGGGGGACGCACCGGGGAGCTGTTTTTT
CDR3aa: CASMGGGRTGELFF

v_gene: TRBV6-1
len: 14
j_gene: TRBJ1-2
abundance: .
d_gene: .
CDR3nt: TGTGCCAGCAGTGAAAGGCCCAGCGGCTATGGCTACACCTTC
CDR3aa: CASSERPSGYGYTF

v_gene: TRBV7-9
len: 13
j_gene: TRBJ1-1
abundance: .
d_gene: TRBD1
CDR3nt: TGTGCCAGCAGCTTAGCGGGGGACAGAGAAGCTTTCTTT
CDR3aa: CASSLAGDREAFF

v_gene: TRBV4-1
len: 14
j_gene: TRBJ2-3
abundance: once
d_gene: .
CDR3nt: TGCGCCAGCAGCCAACAAGAGTATGCAGATACGCAGTATTTT
CDR3aa: CASSQQEYADTQYF

v_gene: TRBV11-2
len: 14
j_gene: TRBJ1-3
abundance: .
d_gene: .
CDR3nt: TGTGCCAGCAGCTTATACAGGACTGGAAACACCATATATTTT
CDR3aa: CASSLYRTGNTIYF

v_gene: TRBV5-4
len: 13
j_gene: TRBJ2-5
abundance: many
d_gene: TRBD2
CDR3nt: TGTGCCAGCAGCCCAACAGGGCGGGGGGCCCAGTACTTC
CDR3aa: CASSPTGRGAQYF

v_gene: TRBV2
len: 20
j_gene: TRBJ2-4
abundance: .
d_gene: TRBD2
CDR3nt: TGTGCCAGCAGTGAAGTTCCGACGGGGGGTCCCCCCGGGGCCAAAAACATTCAGTACTTC
CDR3aa: CASSEVPTGGPPGAKNIQYF